This TCR beta chain was observed in a study of PD-L1 blockade in urothelial cancer. Study at large: Patients' atezolizumab regimen, 1,200 mg intravenously every 3 weeks, began around 2014. Males with bladder-origin urothelial cancer constituted about 85% of the 29 patients. Patients had received 0 to 3 prior chemotherapy regimens. Blood yielded a median of roughly 140,000 T cells per sample.

Time point in this sample: pretreatment peripheral blood. Repertoires were generated with immunoSEQ multiplex PCR, while TCRdb's copy carries only in-frame clones and drops some. The data contain 87,000 or so clones, 84% of them seen just once; the ten biggest clones take up approximately 2.1%. This CDR3 region has 13 residues. Germline CDR1 reads MNHNY; CDR2 reads SVGAGI (reference sequence). The V gene lost 2 bases and the J gene lost 5 bases, with 8 bases spanning the gap. This specimen consisted of PBMCs, obtained around atezolizumab (anti-PD-L1) treatment. This TCR came from a man aged 55 to 69 with urothelial cancer. The J gene is TRBJ2-3, the V gene TRBV6-6, with D possibly TRBD2 on 5 matching bases. This CDR3 is CASSYEGLDTQYF. CDR3 DNA sequence: TGTGCCAGCAGTTACGAGGGATTAGATACGCAGTATTTT.